This T cell receptor (beta chain) appears in the sequencing data of a study of cytotoxic CD8 clonotypes in ibrutinib-treated CLL. Study-wide results and caveats: Contraction or stability on treatment was seen for public clonotypes, which were uncommon.

Germline lookup yields CDR1 SEHNR and CDR2 FQNEAQ (reference sequence). The germline V and J ends were trimmed by 7 bases and 4 bases, with 8 bases remaining between them. The length of the CDR3 is 12 residues. This clone was observed once. Its specificity is not known. Only in-frame clones appear in the TCRdb table, and some are missing; sequencing was by immunoSEQ multiplex PCR. This table has tens of thousands of clones, just over 70% appearing once. The sequence was collected from a human donor with chronic lymphocytic leukemia. The V gene is TRBV7-9, the J gene TRBJ2-1; D ambiguous. Sequenced material: PBMCs, taken at disease progression, from a patient treated with ibrutinib. CDR3 sequence (DNA): TGTGCCAGCACCTGGGGATACAATGAGCAGTTCTTC. Its translation: CASTWGYNEQFF.